The rows below give T cell receptor beta chains drawn from one sample of a study of T cells in Graves' hyperthyroidism and ophthalmopathy. TCRdb re-derived calls from the multiplex PCR reads in MiXCR, one entry per CDR3 protein. The table records approximately 620,000 distinct CDR3 sequences, about 15% of them present only once. Material for sequencing was blood. All receptors come from a woman in her 30s with Graves' hyperthyroidism that later progressed to Graves' ophthalmopathy. CDR3s include the opening cysteine and the closing phenylalanine or tryptophan. D genes are given only for firm matches. Clone sizes are given selectively: once, few, many, or a class where the clone is expanded.

D	V	size	J	DNA	CDR3
NA	TRBV30	many	TRBJ2-5	TGTGCCTGGAGTGTACATTATACGGACCGGGAGACCCAGTACTTC	CAWSVHYTDRETQYF
NA	TRBV11-3	many	TRBJ2-2	TGTGCCAGCAGCTTAGTTAGGCCCGGGGAGCTGTTTTTT	CASSLVRPGELFF
NA	TRBV11-1	many	TRBJ1-2	TGTGCCAGCAGCAAGAACACCCCCAACTATGGCTACACCTTC	CASSKNTPNYGYTF
NA	TRBV30	many	TRBJ1-2	TGTGCCTGGAGTGTTCCAGGGAGAACCGGCTACACCTTC	CAWSVPGRTGYTF
TRBD1	TRBV6-1	few	TRBJ2-7	TGTGCCAGCGGAGCCACAGGGGGCGACCCCTACGAGCAGTACTTC	CASGATGGDPYEQYF
NA	TRBV20-1	many	TRBJ2-7	TGCAGTGCTAGTCGCGGAATGAAGGACGAGCAGTACTTC	CSASRGMKDEQYF
NA	TRBV19	NA	TRBJ1-5	TGTGCCACCGAAGGGGGGCTAAGTCAGCCCCGGCATTTT	CATEGGLSQPRHF
NA	TRBV6-1	many	TRBJ1-2	TGTGCCAGCAATGACGGGGGGGAAGGGGGCTACACCTTC	CASNDGGEGGYTF
TRBD2	TRBV2	many	TRBJ2-1	TGTGCCAGCAGTGAAAGCGGGAGGGCTCCCAATGAGCAGTTCTTC	CASSESGRAPNEQFF
TRBD2	TRBV27	NA	TRBJ2-1	TGTGCCAGTATTGCCGGGACTAGCGGGAGGTATGAGCAGTTCTTC	CASIAGTSGRYEQFF
TRBD1	TRBV4-1	few	TRBJ2-2	TGCGCCAGCAGCCACCCCACAAGGGGGACAGGCCAAGGGGAGCTGTTTTTT	CASSHPTRGTGQGELFF
TRBD2	TRBV11-2	many	TRBJ2-3	TGTGCCAGCAGCTTAGTCTTTTTTCTTGTAGCGGGACAAGCAGATACGCAGTATTTT	CASSLVFFLVAGQADTQYF
TRBD2	TRBV12-3/TRBV12-4	many	TRBJ2-3	TGTGCCAGCAGTTTCGGGACTAGCGGGAGTACAGATACGCAGTATTTT	CASSFGTSGSTDTQYF
NA	TRBV11-2	many	TRBJ2-2	TGTGCCAGCAGCCCCCATACGGGTCGGGACACCGGGGAGCTGTTTTTT	CASSPHTGRDTGELFF
NA	TRBV2	many	TRBJ1-2	TGTGCCAGCAGTGAATGGAGGGTTTCGGATGGCTACACCTTC	CASSEWRVSDGYTF
NA	TRBV7-3	many	TRBJ2-7	TGTGCCAGCAGCTTAAGTCAGGGGACCTACGAGCAGTACTTC	CASSLSQGTYEQYF
NA	TRBV3-1	many	TRBJ1-2	TGTGCCAGCAGCCAAGAGGCCAGCGGCTATGGCTACACCTTC	CASSQEASGYGYTF
NA	TRBV11-2	many	TRBJ1-5	TGTGCCAGCAGCTTGGGGCAGACCGAGCCCCAGCATTTT	CASSLGQTEPQHF
TRBD1	TRBV4-1	few	TRBJ1-1	TGCGCCAGCAGCGCACCACCGGGGCTTCCGGGACAGCTCCTCTTTCACACTGAAGCTTTCTTT	CASSAPPGLPGQLLFHTEAFF
NA	TRBV6-2/TRBV6-3	NA	TRBJ1-1	TGTGCCAGCAGTTACCAAACAGGGACTGAAGCTTTCTTT	CASSYQTGTEAFF
NA	TRBV12-5	many	TRBJ2-7	TGTGCTAGTGGTTTGGCGCGACACGAGCAGTACTTC	CASGLARHEQYF